A single T cell receptor beta chain is shown here with its context. The sample is drawn from a study of blood T cell repertoires in COVID-19. Study at large: T cells, B-cell-depleted T cells, or PBMCs supplied cDNA or gDNA.

The CDR3 is 15 residues long. CDR1 SGHTA and CDR2 FQGNSA come from the germline V gene. With 1 base removed from V and 4 bases from J, the gap between germline ends came to 14 bases. Authors' methods: Estimated nucleated cell counts came from reference gene primer amplification. Clones were read by immunoSEQ multiplex PCR, and TCRdb kept only the in-frame ones, dropping some. Clone size and the V and J calls come from that table; the DNA yielded D and trimming. The sample records around 95,000 clones, roughly 80% being singletons. The sequenced sample consisted of peripheral blood. The chain employs TRBV7-2 and TRBJ2-7, with D perhaps TRBD2 (7 bases). The receptor comes from a woman at least 80 years old with acute or convalescent COVID-19. This CDR3 reads CASSLGGGQLYEQYF. The CDR3 coding sequence is TGTGCCAGCAGCTTAGGGGGGGGGCAGCTATACGAGCAGTACTTC.